These T cell receptor beta chains were read from a single sample in a study of CD8 T cells in ankylosing spondylitis. TCRdb independently ran MiXCR on the 5' RACE reads; one entry per CDR3 protein. Among roughly 160,000 distinct CDR3 sequences, around a tenth were seen once, and the ten largest hold roughly 16%. Sequencing was carried out using blood, either unsorted or a sorted T cell fraction (not recorded which). These receptors originate from a female donor with ankylosing spondylitis or in good health (not recorded which). CDR3s include the opening cysteine and the closing phenylalanine or tryptophan. D genes are given only for firm matches. A row's size may be missing; if present it is once, few, many or a size class.

length,D,V,J,size,CDR3,DNA
16,TRBD1,TRBV18,TRBJ2-2,few,CASSPPRTGDTGELFF,TGTGCCAGCTCACCCCCCCGGACAGGGGACACCGGGGAGCTGTTTTTT
15,.,TRBV5-5,TRBJ2-1,many,CASISGESSYNEQFF,TGTGCCAGCATCTCCGGCGAGAGCTCCTACAATGAGCAGTTCTTC
16,TRBD2,TRBV20-1,TRBJ2-1,few,CSAREGLELATNEQFF,TGCAGTGCTAGAGAAGGACTAGAGCTAGCCACCAATGAGCAGTTCTTC
13,.,TRBV7-9,TRBJ2-1,few,CASNGLVGNEQFF,TGTGCCAGCAATGGGTTGGTTGGCAATGAGCAGTTCTTC
16,.,TRBV3-1,TRBJ2-3,.,CASSFLGGQSTDTQYF,TGTGCCAGCAGCTTCCTAGGAGGGCAGAGCACAGATACGCAGTATTTT
17,.,TRBV15,TRBJ2-4,few,CATSRGRAELAKNIQYF,TGTGCCACCAGCAGAGGTCGGGCAGAACTAGCCAAAAACATTCAGTACTTC
17,TRBD1,TRBV25-1,TRBJ2-7,few,CASSEYFAGQADYEQYF,TGTGCCAGCAGTGAATATTTCGCGGGACAGGCGGACTACGAGCAGTACTTC
15,.,TRBV7-8,TRBJ1-1,.,CASSSQQGTFTEAFF,TGTGCCAGCAGCTCGCAACAGGGTACGTTCACTGAAGCTTTCTTT
14,TRBD2,TRBV5-1,TRBJ2-1,few,CASSSRDYINEQFF,TGCGCCAGCAGCTCCCGGGACTATATCAATGAGCAGTTCTTC
14,.,TRBV30,TRBJ2-2,.,CAWSGVSGSGELFF,TGTGCCTGGAGTGGAGTAAGCGGGTCCGGGGAGCTGTTTTTT
13,TRBD1,TRBV5-5,TRBJ2-7,.,CASSFGTGPEQYF,TGTGCCAGCAGCTTTGGGACAGGGCCCGAGCAGTACTTC
14,.,TRBV27,TRBJ2-7,many,CASSLSDTSYEQYF,TGTGCCAGCAGTTTATCGGACACTTCCTACGAGCAGTACTTC
16,TRBD1,TRBV2,TRBJ2-1,many,CASIPPTGLEYNEQFF,TGTGCCAGCATCCCCCCGACAGGGTTGGAGTACAATGAGCAGTTCTTC
15,TRBD2,TRBV9,TRBJ2-3,many,CASSVAGGSSDTQYF,TGTGCCAGCAGCGTAGCTGGCGGGAGCTCAGATACGCAGTATTTT
15,.,TRBV7-9,TRBJ2-5,few,CASIPRGGGQGTQYF,TGTGCCAGCATCCCGAGGGGGGGAGGCCAAGGGACCCAGTACTTC
13,.,TRBV4-3,TRBJ1-6,.,CASSQVWGSPLHF,TGCGCCAGCAGCCAAGTCTGGGGTTCACCCCTCCACTTT
10,.,TRBV20-1,TRBJ1-1,few,CSASENEAFF,TGCAGTGCTAGTGAGAATGAAGCTTTCTTT
15,.,TRBV7-9,TRBJ2-5,.,CASSEGEWGQETQYF,TGTGCCAGCAGCGAGGGGGAGTGGGGGCAAGAGACCCAGTACTTC
11,.,TRBV14,TRBJ2-7,many,CASSQTYEQYF,TGTGCCAGCAGCCAAACCTACGAGCAGTACTTC
14,.,TRBV29-1,TRBJ1-2,few,CSVEGWGGTYGYTF,TGCAGCGTTGAAGGATGGGGAGGGACCTATGGCTACACCTTC
12,.,TRBV24-1,TRBJ2-1,few,CATSVGGHEQFF,TGTGCCACCAGTGTTGGGGGCCATGAGCAGTTCTTC
15,.,TRBV9,TRBJ2-4,once,CASSVNGRDKNIQYF,TGTGCCAGCAGCGTGAACGGGAGAGACAAAAACATTCAGTACTTC
15,.,TRBV7-2,TRBJ2-4,many,CASSLEGGEGNIQYF,TGTGCCAGCAGTCTTGAGGGGGGCGAGGGAAACATTCAGTACTTC
16,TRBD1,TRBV10-3,TRBJ2-1,.,CAISEYGTGEENEQFF,TGTGCCATCAGTGAGTACGGGACAGGGGAGGAGAATGAGCAGTTCTTC
16,TRBD2,TRBV20-1,TRBJ2-3,many,CSARDLLAGVTDTQYF,TGCAGTGCTAGAGATCTTCTAGCGGGAGTCACAGATACGCAGTATTTT
16,TRBD2,TRBV29-1,TRBJ2-1,many,CSVERSASGSIYEQFF,TGCAGCGTTGAGAGGTCGGCTAGCGGGAGTATCTATGAGCAGTTCTTC
15,.,TRBV7-6,TRBJ2-7,many,CASSSSPRGAYEQYF,TGTGCCAGCAGTTCCTCCCCCAGGGGGGCCTACGAGCAGTACTTC
15,TRBD1,TRBV3-1,TRBJ2-1,.,CASSPGQGAHNEQFF,TGTGCCAGCAGCCCCGGACAGGGGGCCCACAATGAGCAGTTCTTC
11,.,TRBV28,TRBJ2-5,.,CASRNEETQYF,TGTGCCAGCAGGAACGAAGAGACCCAGTACTTC
14,.,TRBV24-1,TRBJ2-5,.,CATSGEGRGETQYF,TGTGCCACCAGTGGAGAGGGCCGGGGGGAGACCCAGTACTTC
14,.,TRBV6-2/TRBV6-3,TRBJ2-1,few,CASTHEAPYNEQFF,TGTGCCAGCACCCACGAGGCCCCCTACAATGAGCAGTTCTTC
8,.,TRBV29-1,TRBJ1-2,few,CSVDGYTF,TGCAGCGTTGACGGCTACACCTTC
10,.,TRBV5-8,TRBJ2-7,.,CASSLHEQYF,TGTGCCAGCAGCTTGCACGAGCAGTACTTC
16,TRBD2,TRBV4-2,TRBJ2-4,.,CASSQSSEGRADIQYF,TGTGCCAGCAGCCAAAGCTCGGAGGGGAGGGCCGACATTCAGTACTTC
15,.,TRBV25-1,TRBJ1-5,few,CASSRSGYGDQPQHF,TGTGCCAGCAGTCGGTCGGGATATGGGGATCAGCCCCAGCATTTT
12,.,TRBV7-2,TRBJ1-2,few,CASTPGGDGYTF,TGTGCCAGCACCCCCGGGGGGGATGGCTACACCTTC
12,.,TRBV27,TRBJ1-6,few,CASSPLNSPLHF,TGTGCCAGCAGTCCCCTTAATTCACCCCTCCACTTT
15,.,TRBV27,TRBJ2-7,few,CASSLRGAGSYEQYF,TGTGCCAGCAGTTTACGCGGGGCAGGGTCCTACGAGCAGTACTTC
13,.,TRBV15,TRBJ1-1,.,CATSRDQNTEAFF,TGTGCCACCAGCAGAGATCAGAACACTGAAGCTTTCTTT
15,.,TRBV12-3/TRBV12-4,TRBJ2-1,many,CASSPQYGGFNEQFF,TGTGCCAGCAGCCCACAGTACGGAGGATTCAATGAGCAGTTCTTC
14,.,TRBV7-2,TRBJ2-3,few,CASSPRSRIDTQYF,TGTGCCAGCAGCCCGCGGTCACGGATAGATACGCAGTATTTT
14,.,TRBV11-2,TRBJ2-1,few,CASSLSLTANEQFF,TGTGCCAGCAGCTTAAGTCTAACCGCCAATGAGCAGTTCTTC
15,.,TRBV28,TRBJ2-3,many,CASSSRVLRTDTQYF,TGTGCCAGCAGCTCCCGCGTCCTACGCACAGATACGCAGTATTTT
14,TRBD2,TRBV27,TRBJ2-1,.,CASINSGLAGVLFF,TGTGCCAGCATTAATTCAGGACTAGCTGGTGTCCTGTTCTTC
13,.,TRBV29-1,TRBJ1-1,many,CSVEAGGNTEAFF,TGCAGCGTTGAGGCGGGGGGCAACACTGAAGCTTTCTTT
15,.,TRBV20-1,TRBJ2-1,many,CSAITPTDSYNEQFF,TGCAGTGCCATAACTCCTACGGATTCCTACAATGAGCAGTTCTTC
14,.,TRBV4-3,TRBJ1-3,.,CASSQDLGGNTIYF,TGCGCCAGCAGCCAAGATCTAGGGGGAAACACCATATATTTT
16,TRBD2,TRBV7-6,TRBJ2-1,.,CASSLVGGSYYNEQFF,TGTGCCAGCAGCTTAGTGGGGGGGTCATACTACAATGAGCAGTTCTTC
13,.,TRBV15,TRBJ1-4,.,CATSGAGGEKLFF,TGTGCCACCAGCGGGGCGGGTGGTGAAAAACTGTTTTTT
16,.,TRBV4-3,TRBJ2-6,many,CASSQDYITGANVLTF,TGCGCCAGCAGCCAAGATTACATAACTGGGGCCAACGTCCTGACTTTC
15,.,TRBV19,TRBJ2-5,.,CASSIDIRDQETQYF,TGTGCCAGTAGTATAGATATCAGGGACCAAGAGACCCAGTACTTC
15,TRBD2,TRBV4-3,TRBJ2-7,.,CASSQATSLPEEQYF,TGCGCCAGCAGCCAAGCGACTAGCCTGCCAGAGGAGCAGTACTTC
16,.,TRBV5-5,TRBJ1-2,many,CASSLPGDRDNYGYTF,TGTGCCAGCAGCTTGCCTGGAGACAGAGATAACTATGGCTACACCTTC
15,.,TRBV20-1,TRBJ2-7,.,CSALDDDTLAYEQYF,TGCAGTGCCTTAGATGACGACACGTTGGCCTACGAGCAGTACTTC